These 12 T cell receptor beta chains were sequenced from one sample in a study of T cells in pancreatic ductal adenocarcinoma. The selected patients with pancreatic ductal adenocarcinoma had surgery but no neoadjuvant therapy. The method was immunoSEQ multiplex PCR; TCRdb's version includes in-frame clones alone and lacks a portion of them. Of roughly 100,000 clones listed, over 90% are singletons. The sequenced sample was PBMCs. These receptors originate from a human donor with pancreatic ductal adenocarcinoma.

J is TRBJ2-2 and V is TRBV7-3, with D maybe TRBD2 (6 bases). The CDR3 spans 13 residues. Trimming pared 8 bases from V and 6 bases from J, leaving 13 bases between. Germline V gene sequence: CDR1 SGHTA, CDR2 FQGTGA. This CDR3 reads CASSRLEAGELFF. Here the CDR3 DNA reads TGTGCCAGCTCCAGACTAGAGGCCGGGGAGCTGTTTTTT.

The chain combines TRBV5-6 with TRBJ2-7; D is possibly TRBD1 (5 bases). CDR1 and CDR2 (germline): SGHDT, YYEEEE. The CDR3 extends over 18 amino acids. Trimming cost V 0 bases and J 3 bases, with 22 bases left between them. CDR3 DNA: TGTGCCAGCAGCTTGGGGGGTTCGGTGGCCAGGGCGGTCTACGAGCAGTACTTC. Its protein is CASSLGGSVARAVYEQYF.

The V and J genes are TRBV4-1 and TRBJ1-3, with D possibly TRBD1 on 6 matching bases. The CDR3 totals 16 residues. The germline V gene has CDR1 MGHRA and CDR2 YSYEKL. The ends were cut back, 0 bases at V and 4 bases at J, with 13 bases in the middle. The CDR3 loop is CASSQEGGAWGNTIYF. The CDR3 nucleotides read TGCGCCAGCAGCCAAGAAGGGGGGGCTTGGGGAAACACCATATATTTT.

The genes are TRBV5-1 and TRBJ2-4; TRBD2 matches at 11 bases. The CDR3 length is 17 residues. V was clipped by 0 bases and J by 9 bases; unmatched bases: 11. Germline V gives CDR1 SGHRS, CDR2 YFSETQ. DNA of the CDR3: TGCGCCAGCAGCTTGGTCCCTGGCCTAGCGGGAGGCGGCATTCAGTACTTC. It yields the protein CASSLVPGLAGGGIQYF.

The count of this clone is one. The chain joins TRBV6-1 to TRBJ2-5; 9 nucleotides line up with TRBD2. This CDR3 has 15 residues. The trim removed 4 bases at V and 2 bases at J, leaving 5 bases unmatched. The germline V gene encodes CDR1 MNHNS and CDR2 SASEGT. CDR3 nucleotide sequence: TGTGCCAGCAGTGTCGGGACTAGCTTTCAAGAGACCCAGTACTTC. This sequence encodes CASSVGTSFQETQYF.

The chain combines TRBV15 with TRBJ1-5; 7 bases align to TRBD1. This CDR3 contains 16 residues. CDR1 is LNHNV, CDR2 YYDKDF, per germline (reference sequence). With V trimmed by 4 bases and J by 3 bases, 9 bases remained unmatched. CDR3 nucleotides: TGTGCCACCAGCATTGGAAACAGGGGACTCAATCAGCCCCAGCATTTT. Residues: CATSIGNRGLNQPQHF.

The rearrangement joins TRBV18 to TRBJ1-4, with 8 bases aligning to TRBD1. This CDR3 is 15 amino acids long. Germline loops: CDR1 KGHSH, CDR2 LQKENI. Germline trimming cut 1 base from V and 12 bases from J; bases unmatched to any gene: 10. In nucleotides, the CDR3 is TGTGCCAGCTCACCACAACCGGGACAGGATTTAGAACTGTTTTTT. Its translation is CASSPQPGQDLELFF. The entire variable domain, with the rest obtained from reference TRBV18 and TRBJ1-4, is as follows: NAGVMQNPRHLVRRRGQEARLRCSPMKGHSHVYWYRQLPEEGLKFMVYLQKENIIDESGMPKERFSAEFPKEGPSILRIQQVVRGDSAAYFCASSPQPGQDLELFFGSGTQLSVL.

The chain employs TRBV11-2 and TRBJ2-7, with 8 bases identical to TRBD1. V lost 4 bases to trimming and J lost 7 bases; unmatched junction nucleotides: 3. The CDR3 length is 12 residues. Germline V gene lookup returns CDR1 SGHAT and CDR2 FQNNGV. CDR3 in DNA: TGTGCCAGCAGCTCCACAGGGGGGGAGCAGTACTTC. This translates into CASSSTGGEQYF.

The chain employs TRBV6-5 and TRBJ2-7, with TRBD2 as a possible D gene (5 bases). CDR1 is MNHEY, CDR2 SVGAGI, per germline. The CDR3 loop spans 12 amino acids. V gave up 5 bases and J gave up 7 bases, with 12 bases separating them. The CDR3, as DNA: TGTGCCAGCAGTCGGACCCGAGGGGAGCAGTACTTC. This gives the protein CASSRTRGEQYF.

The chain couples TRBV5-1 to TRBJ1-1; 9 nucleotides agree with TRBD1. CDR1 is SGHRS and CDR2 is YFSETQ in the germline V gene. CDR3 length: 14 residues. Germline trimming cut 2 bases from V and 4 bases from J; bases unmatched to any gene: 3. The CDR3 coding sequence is TGCGCCAGCAGCTTAGGGACAGGGTTCACTGAAGCTTTCTTT. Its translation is CASSLGTGFTEAFF.

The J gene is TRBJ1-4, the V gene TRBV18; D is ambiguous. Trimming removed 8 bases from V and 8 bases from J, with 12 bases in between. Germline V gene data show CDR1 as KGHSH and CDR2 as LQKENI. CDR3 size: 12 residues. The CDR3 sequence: CASGPGGEKLFF. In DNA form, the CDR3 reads TGTGCCAGCGGCCCCGGAGGCGAAAAACTGTTTTTT.

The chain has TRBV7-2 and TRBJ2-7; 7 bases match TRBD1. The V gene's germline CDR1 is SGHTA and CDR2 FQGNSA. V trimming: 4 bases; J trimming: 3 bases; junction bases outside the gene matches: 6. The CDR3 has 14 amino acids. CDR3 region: CASSSLGQIYEQYF. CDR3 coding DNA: TGTGCCAGCAGCTCCTTGGGACAGATCTACGAGCAGTACTTC.